This T cell receptor (beta chain) comes out of a study of blood T cells in healthy people across ages. General study results and limits: Long-lived donors carried more naive CD4+ cells and greater diversity than aged donors. Changes in expanded clonotypes were possibly confounded, as the CMV status of donors was unknown. It was not possible, with unsorted PBMCs, to conclusively compare naive and antigen-experienced cells.

A second about 7 to 11 cycle PCR used barcoded and J-beta primers. At least 2.5 million CDR3-containing paired-end reads were obtained per sample. TCRdb passed the 5' RACE reads through MiXCR, listing each CDR3 protein once. Of around 1.5 million distinct CDR3 sequences detected, around 36% appear once; the ten largest clones hold roughly 12%. Germline V gene lookup returns CDR1 MNHEY and CDR2 SMNVEV (reference sequence). V was clipped by 5 bases and J by 11 bases; unmatched bases: 9. There are 13 residues in the CDR3. A note on this clonotype: The antigen remains unidentified.

Sequenced sample: blood. The source of this sequence is a woman in her 30s in good health. The rearrangement uses TRBV27 and TRBJ1-1, with 9 bases aligning to TRBD1. The DNA of the CDR3 is TGTGCCAGCAGTCCAGGACAGGGGTTTTACGCTTTCTTT. Its protein product is CASSPGQGFYAFF.